This TCR beta chain was sequenced during a study of radiation and T cells in renal cell carcinoma. Study-wide background: Nephrectomy followed 15 Gy stereotactic body radiation by 4 weeks. Findings and caveats of the study: In blood, top tumor clones expanded by 2 weeks, shrinking by 4.

The method was immunoSEQ multiplex PCR; TCRdb's version includes in-frame clones alone and lacks a portion of them. In the table there are approximately 63,000 clones, around 80% of which are singletons. A word on this clone: Its matching antigen is unknown.

Indicated time point: baseline pretreatment blood. Treatment defined: 15 Gy SBRT to primary tumor, nephrectomy 4 weeks later. After SBRT, blood was collected at 2 and 4 weeks, plus baseline. In germline, CDR1 is SGHVS, CDR2 FQNEAQ. Trimming left V 2 bases short and J 9 bases short, with 11 bases between. The CDR3 has 13 amino acids. This sample comprised blood, obtained from a patient whose treatment included radiotherapy and nephrectomy. J is TRBJ2-1 and V is TRBV7-8, with D hard to call. The sequence derives from a man aged 55 to 70 with renal cell carcinoma. The CDR3 DNA sequence: TGTGCCAGCAGCTTAAATTTAGAAGGTGAGCAGTTCTTC. It translates to CASSLNLEGEQFF.